These T cell receptor beta chains were read from a single sample in a study of cytomegalovirus exposure and HLA in healthy donors. TCRdb's copy holds only in-frame clones and misses some; the assay was immunoSEQ multiplex PCR. The table includes 50,000 to 65,000 clones, approximately 70% detected once. The specimen was PBMCs. The receptors here all came from a woman in her 50s in good health and CMV-seropositive. Each CDR3 is given with its conserved first and last residue. The order of the fields is V gene, clone size, J gene, D gene, CDR3 protein, CDR3 DNA. D genes are given only for firm matches. Size is omitted from some rows. Given values are once, few, many or a class for expanded clones.

TRBV4-1,.,TRBJ1-6,.,CASSLGEGSPLHF,TGCGCCAGCAGCTTAGGGGAGGGGTCACCCCTCCACTTT
TRBV9,.,TRBJ2-7,TRBD1,CASSAGQGPYEQYF,TGTGCCAGCAGCGCCGGACAGGGACCCTACGAGCAGTACTTC
TRBV7-3,.,TRBJ2-3,.,CASSLTGTTSTDTQYF,TGTGCCAGCAGCTTAACCGGCACTACTAGCACAGATACGCAGTATTTT
TRBV13,.,TRBJ2-5,TRBD2,CASSLATASGGQSETQYF,TGTGCCAGCAGCCTCGCTACGGCTAGCGGGGGGCAGTCGGAGACCCAGTACTTC
TRBV18,.,TRBJ1-4,TRBD1,CASSPKDREYEKLFF,TGTGCCAGCTCACCAAAGGACAGGGAATACGAAAAACTGTTTTTT
TRBV6-4,medium-sized,TRBJ2-2,.,CASSATPGDDTGELFF,TGTGCCAGCAGCGCTACCCCAGGGGACGACACCGGGGAGCTGTTTTTT
TRBV5-1,once,TRBJ2-5,.,CASSFHGQETQYF,TGCGCCAGCAGCTTTCACGGTCAAGAGACCCAGTACTTC
TRBV7-2,.,TRBJ2-1,TRBD2,CASSQQRGWGEQFF,TGTGCCAGCAGCCAGCAGCGGGGGTGGGGTGAGCAGTTCTTC
TRBV7-8,few,TRBJ1-2,.,CASLGDLYGGYTF,TGTGCCAGCCTAGGAGACCTCTATGGGGGCTACACCTTC
TRBV19,.,TRBJ2-6,TRBD2,CASRMGGTSGANVLTF,TGTGCCAGTAGGATGGGGGGGACCTCTGGGGCCAACGTCCTGACTTTC
TRBV7-3,.,TRBJ2-3,.,CASSLTSSGGGNTDTQYF,TGTGCCAGCAGCTTAACGAGCAGCGGCGGTGGGAACACAGATACGCAGTATTTT
TRBV7-8,.,TRBJ2-5,.,CASSLALGGGPETQYF,TGTGCCAGCAGCTTAGCGTTAGGGGGGGGCCCCGAGACCCAGTACTTC
TRBV30,.,TRBJ1-1,.,CAWSVPDRNTEAFF,TGTGCCTGGAGTGTACCCGACAGGAACACTGAAGCTTTCTTT
TRBV5-6,.,TRBJ1-4,.,CASSWRGFSQYNEKLFF,TGTGCCAGCAGCTGGAGAGGTTTCTCGCAGTATAATGAAAAACTGTTTTTT
TRBV5-6,many,TRBJ2-1,.,CASSLGTQQFF,TGTGCCAGCAGCTTGGGGACTCAGCAGTTCTTC
TRBV5-6,.,TRBJ1-2,TRBD1,CASSWGQLPLNYGYTF,TGTGCCAGCAGCTGGGGACAGTTACCCCTTAACTATGGCTACACCTTC
TRBV28,.,TRBJ1-2,.,CATGGEVHGYTF,TGTGCCACCGGGGGGGAGGTCCATGGCTACACCTTC
TRBV6-5,.,TRBJ2-1,.,CASRSPRGSYNEQFF,TGTGCCAGCAGAAGTCCTAGGGGCTCCTACAATGAGCAGTTCTTC
TRBV6-1,.,TRBJ2-5,TRBD1,CASSRRTGRQETQYF,TGTGCCAGCAGTAGACGGACAGGGCGGCAAGAGACCCAGTACTTC
TRBV9,.,TRBJ2-4,TRBD1,CAKQGPARAAKNIQYF,TGTGCCAAACAGGGGCCAGCGAGAGCAGCCAAAAACATTCAGTACTTC
TRBV28,.,TRBJ2-7,.,CASRQTGLGYEQYF,TGTGCCAGCAGACAGACAGGTCTGGGATACGAGCAGTACTTC
TRBV6-4,few,TRBJ1-4,.,CASSGPNATNEKLFF,TGTGCCAGCAGTGGCCCTAATGCAACTAATGAAAAACTGTTTTTT
TRBV11-2,.,TRBJ1-4,.,CASSSPSGPNEKLFF,TGTGCCAGCAGCAGTCCCAGCGGACCTAATGAAAAACTGTTTTTT
TRBV13,large,TRBJ2-2,TRBD2,CASSLASGWNTGELFF,TGTGCCAGCAGCTTAGCTAGCGGCTGGAACACCGGGGAGCTGTTTTTT
TRBV28,.,TRBJ2-1,.,CASSLYSGGSSYNEQFF,TGTGCCAGCAGTTTATACTCTGGGGGGAGCTCCTACAATGAGCAGTTCTTC
TRBV9,.,TRBJ2-3,.,CASSVGGLADTQYF,TGTGCCAGCAGCGTAGGGGGGCTCGCAGATACGCAGTATTTT
TRBV7-2,few,TRBJ2-1,TRBD2,CASSFAFRTSLYNEQFF,TGTGCCAGCAGCTTTGCTTTTAGGACTAGTCTATACAATGAGCAGTTCTTC
TRBV18,once,TRBJ2-3,TRBD2,CASSRLAGAPIEVTSTDTQYF,TGTGCCAGCTCCCGACTAGCGGGAGCCCCAATCGAAGTTACTAGCACAGATACGCAGTATTTT
TRBV7-7,.,TRBJ2-1,.,CASSWGLPGSYNEQFF,TGTGCCAGCAGCTGGGGGCTACCTGGCTCCTACAATGAGCAGTTCTTC
TRBV7-2,.,TRBJ2-7,.,CASSPDYRYEQYF,TGTGCCAGCAGCCCGGACTACCGCTACGAGCAGTACTTC
TRBV7-5,.,TRBJ2-7,.,CVRSSQGDYEQYF,TGTGTCAGAAGCTCACAGGGGGATTACGAGCAGTACTTC
TRBV13,.,TRBJ2-3,.,CASSSGLFTDTQYF,TGTGCCAGCAGCTCGGGACTTTTCACAGATACGCAGTATTTT
TRBV6-1,.,TRBJ1-1,.,CASLTGRGANTEAFF,TGTGCCAGCCTCACGGGACGGGGGGCGAACACTGAAGCTTTCTTT
TRBV7-8,.,TRBJ2-2,.,CASSLGGLTGELFF,TGTGCCAGCAGCTTAGGGGGCCTTACCGGGGAGCTGTTTTTT
TRBV18,.,TRBJ2-7,.,CASSPPSGEGTYEQYF,TGTGCCAGCTCACCACCGTCGGGAGAGGGTACTTACGAGCAGTACTTC
TRBV19,.,TRBJ2-1,TRBD2,CASSLGSGGARNEQFF,TGTGCCAGTAGTCTAGGGAGCGGGGGGGCGCGAAATGAGCAGTTCTTC
TRBV6-6,.,TRBJ2-3,.,CASSYEAYSTDTQYF,TGTGCCAGCAGTTACGAGGCCTACTCCACAGATACGCAGTATTTT
TRBV28,.,TRBJ1-2,.,CASSLPRGNYGYTF,TGTGCCAGCAGTTTACCCCGGGGAAACTATGGCTACACCTTC
TRBV9,.,TRBJ1-2,.,CASSATLDSFYGYTF,TGTGCCAGCAGCGCGACCCTGGACAGCTTCTATGGCTACACCTTC
TRBV25-1,.,TRBJ2-5,TRBD2,CASSDGREAVETQYF,TGTGCCAGCAGTGACGGGCGGGAGGCGGTAGAGACCCAGTACTTC
TRBV11-3,few,TRBJ2-1,.,CASSTDISEQFF,TGTGCCAGCAGCACGGACATTTCTGAGCAGTTCTTC
TRBV5-8,.,TRBJ2-2,TRBD2,CASSLAALAGGHTGELFF,TGTGCCAGCAGCTTGGCGGCGCTAGCGGGGGGGCACACCGGGGAGCTGTTTTTT
TRBV27,.,TRBJ1-1,.,CASSFGGRNTEAFF,TGTGCCAGCAGTTTCGGCGGGAGGAACACTGAAGCTTTCTTT
TRBV5-1,.,TRBJ2-1,.,CASSLGLAVDEQFF,TGCGCCAGCAGCTTGGGTCTAGCTGTTGATGAGCAGTTCTTC
TRBV5-1,few,TRBJ2-5,TRBD2,CASSSRSGGAGETQYF,TGCGCCAGCAGTTCTCGTAGCGGGGGGGCCGGGGAGACCCAGTACTTC
TRBV4-3,.,TRBJ2-1,TRBD2,CASSQDHPGLAGDNEQFF,TGCGCCAGCAGCCAAGACCACCCTGGACTAGCGGGAGACAATGAGCAGTTCTTC
TRBV4-3,.,TRBJ2-7,.,CASSQGENTYEQYF,TGCGCCAGCAGCCAGGGAGAGAATACCTACGAGCAGTACTTC
TRBV7-7,.,TRBJ2-1,.,CASSLGRAASNEQFF,TGTGCTAGCAGCTTAGGTCGAGCGGCCTCCAATGAGCAGTTCTTC
TRBV7-9,.,TRBJ1-2,.,CAARGGSRGGYTF,TGTGCCGCGAGGGGGGGCAGCAGGGGTGGCTACACCTTC
TRBV19,.,TRBJ2-2,.,CASRHLWTDHRELFF,TGTGCCAGTAGACATTTATGGACTGATCACCGGGAGCTGTTTTTT
TRBV7-2,.,TRBJ1-5,.,CASSPPNQPQHF,TGTGCCAGCAGCCCCCCGAATCAGCCCCAGCATTTT
TRBV30,once,TRBJ1-5,.,CAWSADPRGKPQHF,TGTGCCTGGAGTGCCGACCCAAGAGGGAAGCCCCAGCATTTT
TRBV5-1,.,TRBJ2-7,TRBD2,CASSPGRVSYEQYF,TGCGCCAGCAGTCCCGGGAGGGTCTCCTACGAGCAGTACTTC